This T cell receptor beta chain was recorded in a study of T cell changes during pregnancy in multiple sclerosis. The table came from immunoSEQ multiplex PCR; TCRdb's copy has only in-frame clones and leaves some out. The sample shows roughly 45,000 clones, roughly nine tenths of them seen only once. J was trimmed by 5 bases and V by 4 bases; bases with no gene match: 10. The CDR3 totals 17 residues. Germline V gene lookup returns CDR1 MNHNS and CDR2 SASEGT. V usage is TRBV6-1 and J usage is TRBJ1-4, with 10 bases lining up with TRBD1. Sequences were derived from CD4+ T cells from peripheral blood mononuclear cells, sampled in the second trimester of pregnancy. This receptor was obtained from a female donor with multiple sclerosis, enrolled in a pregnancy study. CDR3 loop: CASSVTGGRLGNEKLFF. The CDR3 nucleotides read TGTGCCAGCAGTGTGACAGGGGGCAGGTTAGGGAATGAAAAACTGTTTTTT.